This TCR beta chain came from a study of blood T cell repertoires in COVID-19. Study context: Acute-phase and convalescent COVID-19 samples originated in the United States, Italy and Spain. PBMCs, B-cell-depleted T cells, or T cells were the source of the cDNA or gDNA that made up the material.

Recruited during active infection, patients (from Seattle) were subsequently followed longitudinally. Per the study methods: Amplification with reference gene primers provided the estimates of nucleated cell counts. Sequenced by immunoSEQ multiplex PCR; TCRdb stores in-frame clones only, minus some. V, J and clone size derive from that table, while D and trimming were established from the DNA sequence. The repertoire has around 150,000 clones, around nine tenths of them found once; the top ten carry about 9.3%. The specimen was peripheral blood. This sequence was found in an older woman with COVID-19, enrolled during active disease.

The CDR3 coding sequence is TGTGCCAGCAGCTTATACAGGGGGGCCTACGAGCAGTACTTC. Translated, it gives CASSLYRGAYEQYF. This chain joins TRBV7-2 and TRBJ2-7; 8 bases agree with TRBD1. The CDR3 has 14 amino acids. V lost 2 bases to trimming and J lost 2 bases; unmatched junction nucleotides: 2. Germline CDR1 reads SGHTA; CDR2 reads FQGNSA.